This TCR beta chain was identified during a study of metastatic and nonmetastatic thyroid tumors. MiXCR was used by TCRdb to re-call the PCR reads. The data show about 34,000 clones, less than 40% seen once. Only a few counts were recorded for this clone. No treatment of any kind had been given to any patient before thyroid surgery. Trimming removed 5 bases from V and 4 bases from J; junction bases left unmatched: 11. From germline, CDR1 is MNHNS and CDR2 SASEGT. This CDR3 region has 17 residues. The V call is TRBV6-1, the J call TRBJ2-7; TRBD2 matches 13 bases. This clonotype originated in a female donor with papillary thyroid cancer or a benign thyroid nodule (not recorded which). Some clones in this sample may be carry-over from other donors' samples. What was sequenced was tumor tissue. DNA for the CDR3: TGTGCCAGCAGTAAACTAGCGGGAGGGCCAAATGTATACGAGCAGTACTTC. Encoded protein: CASSKLAGGPNVYEQYF.